This TCR beta chain was identified during a study of blood T cell repertoires in COVID-19. Only in-frame clones appear in the TCRdb table, and some are missing; sequencing was by immunoSEQ multiplex PCR. Of about 240,000 clones detected, around 87% appear once; the ten largest clones hold less than 4%. The CDR3 covers 14 residues. Germline V gene data show CDR1 as LNHDA and CDR2 as SQIVND (reference sequence). Trimming stripped 7 bases from V and 0 bases from J, with 7 bases between. The sample was PBMCs or T cells enriched from blood (not recorded which). This chain connects TRBV19 to TRBJ2-6; maybe TRBD1 (5 bases). This TCR came from a woman aged 40 to 50 with acute COVID-19. DNA for the CDR3: TGTGCCAGTAATAGGGGCTCTGGGGCCAACGTCCTGACTTTC. This translates into CASNRGSGANVLTF.